This TCR beta chain was identified in a study of OX40 agonist ivuxolimab in advanced cancers. As for the study in general: Dose-escalation patients suffered from hepatocellular carcinoma, melanoma, renal cell or head and neck cancer. Two patients with cutaneous melanoma and one with hepatocellular carcinoma, three in total, showed partial responses.

With respect to this clone: As yet, its antigen is unknown.

Trimming removed 0 bases at V and 2 bases at J, with 17 bases between. The CDR3 has 17 residues. Germline V CDR1 and CDR2: SGHNT, YYREEE (reference sequence). TCRdb's table, derived via immunoSEQ multiplex PCR, lists solely in-frame clones and lacks some. This table holds more than 75,000 clones, approximately 90% found once. The study, taken as a whole, reports: The expanded peripheral T cells' antigen specificity was not determined.

The input for sequencing was CD4+ or CD8+ T cells sorted from blood, taken in a trial of the OX40 agonist ivuxolimab. This TCR was sampled from an adult with an advanced solid tumor such as melanoma, head and neck, liver or kidney cancer. V and J are TRBV5-4 and TRBJ2-5, with D unclear. This chain's CDR3 is CASSLGSLGYRQETQYF. The CDR3 nucleotides read TGTGCCAGCAGCTTGGGAAGTCTGGGTTATCGGCAAGAGACCCAGTACTTC.